These 30 T cell receptor beta chains originate from one sample sequenced in a study of cytomegalovirus exposure and HLA in healthy donors. The PCR was carried out with 60 Vbeta primers and 13 Jbeta primers. TCRdb's copy holds only in-frame clones and misses some; the assay was immunoSEQ multiplex PCR. The table records 140,000 to 150,000 clones, 75% to 80% of them present only once. The sequenced sample consisted of PBMCs. The receptors shown here come from a woman under 30 in good health and CMV-seropositive.

The chain links TRBV6-5 to TRBJ2-2; tentative D call: TRBD1 (5 bases). The length of the CDR3 is 14 residues. V was pared by 7 bases and J by 1 base, with 10 bases between. CDR1 and CDR2 from the germline V gene are MNHEY and SVGAGI. The CDR3 DNA follows: TGTGCCAGCAAGAGGACAAGGAACACCGGGGAGCTGTTTTTT. Its translation: CASKRTRNTGELFF.

This sequence joins TRBV4-1 and TRBJ2-7; TRBD1 might be the D (6 bases). Germline V gene sequence: CDR1 MGHRA, CDR2 YSYEKL. V was trimmed by 4 bases and J by 1 base, leaving 14 bases between them. The CDR3 is 15 amino acids. This chain's CDR3 is CASSRYSGQSYEQYF. As DNA, the CDR3 is TGCGCCAGCAGCCGGTACTCCGGACAGTCCTACGAGCAGTACTTC.

This clone is a singleton in its sample. The chain links TRBV2 to TRBJ2-3; possibly TRBD1 for D (6 bases). V was shortened by 6 bases and J by 2 bases, with 12 bases between the two germline ends. CDR1 SNHLY and CDR2 FYNNEI come from the germline V gene. The CDR3 has 14 residues. CDR3: CASREQGPTDTQYF. CDR3 in DNA: TGTGCCAGCAGGGAACAGGGTCCCACAGATACGCAGTATTTT.

The chain is built from TRBV4-2 and TRBJ2-1; D call uncertain. CDR1 LGHNA and CDR2 YNFKEQ come from the germline V gene. Trimming removed 2 bases from V and 7 bases from J, with 9 bases in between. The CDR3 has 13 amino acids. The CDR3 DNA reads TGTGCCAGCAGCCAAACGGTGAAGAATGAGCAGTTCTTC. Its protein is CASSQTVKNEQFF.

The J gene is TRBJ2-7, the V gene TRBV7-2; D gene uncertain. The CDR3 is 11 residues long. Trimming removed 1 base from V and 9 bases from J, with 7 bases in between. Germline V lookup: CDR1 SGHTA, CDR2 FQGNSA. The CDR3 DNA is TGTGCCAGCAGCTTAGGACATCTGCAGTACTTC. This gives the protein CASSLGHLQYF.

The chain is built from TRBV15 and TRBJ2-7, with 7 bases lining up with TRBD2. Germline V gives CDR1 LNHNV, CDR2 YYDKDF (reference sequence). The CDR3 runs 20 residues. The trim removed 2 bases at V and 0 bases at J, leaving 19 bases unmatched. Here the CDR3 DNA reads TGTGCCACCAGCAGAAGCCTCCCTGGGCAGGGAGGGTCTAGCTCCTACGAGCAGTACTTC. Amino acids: CATSRSLPGQGGSSSYEQYF.

The chain is built from TRBV27 and TRBJ1-2, with TRBD1 as a possible D gene (6 bases). The CDR3 covers 14 residues. The ends were cut back, 5 bases at V and 3 bases at J, with 13 bases in the middle. In germline, CDR1 is MNHEY, CDR2 SMNVEV (reference sequence). CDR3 in DNA: TGTGCCAGCAGTCGTACAGGGACCTACTATGGCTACACCTTC. Translation gives CASSRTGTYYGYTF.

The chain joins TRBV4-1 to TRBJ2-5; a possible D gene is TRBD2 (6 bases). Trimming took off 0 bases at V and 5 bases at J, with 22 bases between the two ends. The length of the CDR3 is 18 residues. Germline CDR1 reads MGHRA; CDR2 reads YSYEKL. CDR3 sequence reads: CASSQDPMGGQSGETQYF. DNA for the CDR3: TGCGCCAGCAGCCAAGATCCGATGGGAGGCCAGTCAGGGGAGACCCAGTACTTC.

The table lists this clone with a few counts. The chain carries TRBV11-2 and TRBJ2-5; possible D gene TRBD2, 6 bases. Germline CDR1 SGHAT, CDR2 FQNNGV. The CDR3 has 14 residues. V was trimmed by 7 bases and J by 7 bases, leaving 19 bases between them. CDR3 region: CASNPRDFGGTQYF. CDR3 in DNA: TGTGCCAGCAACCCCCGGGACTTCGGAGGGACCCAGTACTTC.

This chain connects TRBV6-1 to TRBJ1-1; D may be TRBD1 (5 bases). Deletions cut 6 bases from V and 0 bases from J, with 11 bases between. Germline V gene sequence: CDR1 MNHNS, CDR2 SASEGT. The CDR3 is made up of 14 amino acids. CDR3 sequence: CASRRTQLNTEAFF. CDR3 coding DNA: TGTGCCAGCAGGCGGACACAACTGAACACTGAAGCTTTCTTT.

In its sample, this clone was seen once. The same CDR3 can be traced to other DNA sequences in this sample. The chain joins TRBV11-3 to TRBJ1-1, with D hard to call. The CDR3 loop spans 13 amino acids. Germline-derived CDR1 and CDR2 are SGHNT and YENEEA. V lost 1 base and J 2 bases, leaving 5 bases between the germline ends. The CDR3 nucleotides read TGTGCCAGCAGCTTAGGAGGTAACACTGAAGCTTTCTTT. Protein: CASSLGGNTEAFF.

This chain uses TRBV7-8 with TRBJ1-5; 9 bases fit TRBD1. Germline values: CDR1 SGHVS, CDR2 FQNEAQ. Trimming removed 2 bases from V and 5 bases from J; junction bases left unmatched: 7. The CDR3 extends over 16 amino acids. The CDR3 loop reads CASSLRTGTGYQPQHF. The CDR3 DNA reads TGTGCCAGCAGCTTACGCACCGGGACAGGGTATCAGCCCCAGCATTTT.

V is TRBV5-1 and J is TRBJ1-6; unclear D gene. This CDR3 comprises 17 residues. Germline V CDR1 and CDR2: SGHRS, YFSETQ. Trimming shortened V by 2 bases and J by 6 bases, and 18 bases separated the two germline ends. CDR3 DNA: TGCGCCAGCAGCTTTACCCCCTCGGGGTTGGCTAATTCACCCCTCCACTTT. Translation: CASSFTPSGLANSPLHF.

The CDR3 coding sequence is TGTGCCATCAGCCCTAGTGTGGGAAACACCATATATTTT. Amino acid sequence: CAISPSVGNTIYF. This sequence joins TRBV10-3 and TRBJ1-3, with D unresolved. Between the trimmed V and J ends, which lost 6 bases and 4 bases, there was a span of 10 bases. Germline V gene sequence: CDR1 ENHRY, CDR2 SYGVKD. The CDR3 runs to 13 residues.

This rearrangement joins TRBV5-1 to TRBJ1-2; no clear D. This CDR3 comprises 12 residues. CDR1 is SGHRS and CDR2 is YFSETQ in the germline V gene. The V end lost 4 bases, the J end lost 6 bases, and 10 bases lay between the germline ends. The CDR3 nucleotides read TGCGCCAGCAGCGCGTTCGGGGATGGCTACACCTTC. It codes for CASSAFGDGYTF.

The gene calls are TRBV27 and TRBJ2-1; no clear D. Trimming stripped 4 bases from V and 0 bases from J, with 7 bases between. Per germline, CDR1 MNHEY and CDR2 SMNVEV (reference sequence). There are 14 residues in the CDR3. CDR3 in DNA: TGTGCCAGCAGTTCATCTCTCTCCTACAATGAGCAGTTCTTC. Its protein product is CASSSSLSYNEQFF.

The rearrangement uses TRBV2 and TRBJ2-3; either TRBD1 or TRBD2 may fit D (8 bases each). The germline gives CDR1 SNHLY, CDR2 FYNNEI. The CDR3 extends over 13 amino acids. V lost 10 bases to trimming and J lost 4 bases, with 15 bases between them. CDR3 nucleotide sequence: TGTGCCAACAGGGGGACTAGTTCAGATACGCAGTATTTT. It yields the protein CANRGTSSDTQYF.

This sequence joins TRBV18 and TRBJ1-4; D gene uncertain. Deletions cut 6 bases from V and 0 bases from J, with 8 bases between. CDR1 is KGHSH, CDR2 LQKENI, per germline. This CDR3 is 14 amino acids long. The CDR3 sequence: CASSQVATNEKLFF. Here the CDR3 DNA reads TGTGCCAGCTCGCAGGTTGCAACTAATGAAAAACTGTTTTTT.

CDR3 loop: CASSPDRDTQYF. CDR3 coding DNA: TGTGCCAGCAGTCCGGACAGGGATACGCAGTATTTT. The chain couples TRBV2 to TRBJ2-3; 7 bases agree with TRBD1. CDR3 size: 12 residues. The V segment lost 5 bases and the J segment 6 bases; nucleotides outside the gene matches: 2. CDR1 and CDR2 (germline): SNHLY, FYNNEI.

This clone was detected a few times. The rearrangement links TRBV2 to TRBJ1-6; 8 bases are shared with TRBD1. Losses at the gene ends were 6 bases for V and 9 bases for J; bases not matched to a gene: 10. This CDR3 region has 15 residues. The germline gives CDR1 SNHLY, CDR2 FYNNEI. The CDR3 DNA sequence: TGTGCCAGCAGCGCTAAGGGCAGGGGGCTTTCACCCCTCCACTTT. It is translated as CASSAKGRGLSPLHF.

The chain has TRBV19 and TRBJ1-2; TRBD1 agrees at 7 bases. From germline, CDR1 is LNHDA and CDR2 SQIVND (reference sequence). There are 15 residues in the CDR3. The V gene end was trimmed by 5 bases and the J gene end by 0 bases; junction bases not matched to a gene: 6. This chain's CDR3 is CASSANRGANYGYTF. CDR3 sequence (DNA): TGTGCCAGTAGTGCAAACAGGGGAGCTAACTATGGCTACACCTTC. The full variable domain, its missing parts supplied by reference TRBV19 and TRBJ1-2, is DGGITQSPKYLFRKEGQNVTLSCEQNLNHDAMYWYRQDPGQGLRLIYYSQIVNDFQKGDIAEGYSVSREKKESFPLTVTSAQKNPTAFYLCASSANRGANYGYTFGSGTRLTVV.

This clone was seen just once. The chain carries TRBV27 and TRBJ2-3, with D maybe TRBD2 (7 bases). Between the trimmed V and J ends, which lost 10 bases and 3 bases, there was a span of 17 bases. The CDR3 runs to 14 residues. Germline loops: CDR1 MNHEY, CDR2 SMNVEV (reference sequence). DNA for the CDR3: TGTGCCACTCAACAGGGAGGGAGGACAGATACGCAGTATTTT. This codes for CATQQGGRTDTQYF.

The gene calls are TRBV6-6 and TRBJ1-4, with 10 bases that match TRBD1. The J segment lost 12 bases and the V segment lost 4 bases, leaving 5 bases of the junction unmatched. Germline V gene lookup returns CDR1 MNHNY and CDR2 SVGAGI (reference sequence). The CDR3 is 13 amino acids. CDR3 DNA: TGTGCCAGCAGTTTACCCGACAGGGGGCAACTGTTTTTT. Protein sequence: CASSLPDRGQLFF.

The CDR3 protein is CASSVGLASYNEQFF. CDR3 coding DNA: TGCGCCAGCAGCGTAGGACTAGCCTCCTACAATGAGCAGTTCTTC. The rearrangement uses TRBV5-1 and TRBJ2-1; TRBD2 aligns across 8 bases. This CDR3 region has 15 residues. Germline V CDR1 and CDR2: SGHRS, YFSETQ. The J segment lost 0 bases and the V segment lost 4 bases, leaving 3 bases of the junction unmatched.

The chain carries TRBV18 and TRBJ2-7; D gene ambiguous. Germline V gene lookup returns CDR1 KGHSH and CDR2 LQKENI. The V end lost 3 bases, the J end lost 2 bases, and 8 bases lay between the germline ends. The CDR3 runs to 13 residues. The CDR3 here is CASSPPSTYEQYF. The CDR3 nucleotides read TGTGCCAGCTCACCTCCCAGTACCTACGAGCAGTACTTC.

This clone was seen ten or more times. This chain connects TRBV6-4 to TRBJ2-1; the match to TRBD1 covers 9 bases. CDR1 and CDR2 (germline): MRHNA, SNTAGT. The CDR3 has 14 amino acids. With 5 bases clipped from V and 6 bases from J, the junction kept 5 bases outside the gene matches. CDR3 nucleotides: TGTGCCAGCAGTTCGGGACAGGGAGGCAATGAGCAGTTCTTC. Its translation: CASSSGQGGNEQFF.

The V and J genes are TRBV7-9 and TRBJ1-1; D is possibly TRBD1 (5 bases). Germline lookup yields CDR1 SEHNR and CDR2 FQNEAQ (reference sequence). V was cut by 2 bases and J by 0 bases, with 7 bases left in between. The length of the CDR3 is 14 residues. This CDR3 is CASSLSGMNTEAFF. The DNA of the CDR3 is TGTGCCAGCAGCTTATCAGGGATGAACACTGAAGCTTTCTTT. Full variable domain (rest looked up from reference TRBV7-9 and TRBJ1-1): DTGVSQNPRHKITKRGQNVTFRCDPISEHNRLYWYRQTLGQGPEFLTYFQNEAQLEKSRLLSDRFSAERPKGSFSTLEIQRTEQGDSAMYLCASSLSGMNTEAFFGQGTRLTVV.

Points on this clone: Mismatch with germline at one junction end may stem from a read error. V gene TRBV7-9 combines with J gene TRBJ1-6, with D unclear. Germline assignment: CDR1 SEHNR and CDR2 FQNEAQ (reference sequence). This CDR3 has 13 residues. CDR3 loop: CSSSPAYNSPLHF. Here the CDR3 DNA reads TGTTCCAGCAGCCCTGCCTATAATTCACCCCTCCACTTT. Using reference TRBV7-9 and TRBJ1-6 for the parts outside the CDR3, the full variable domain is DTGVSQNPRHKITKRGQNVTFRCDPISEHNRLYWYRQTLGQGPEFLTYFQNEAQLEKSRLLSDRFSAERPKGSFSTLEIQRTEQGDSAMYLCSSSPAYNSPLHFGNGTRLTVT.

The V call is TRBV28, the J call TRBJ1-2; 9 bases agree with TRBD1. This CDR3 has 15 residues. The junction had 9 bases not matched to a gene; V was cut back by 6 bases and J by 4 bases. Germline V CDR1 and CDR2: MDHEN, SYDVKM. The CDR3 bases are TGTGCCAGCAGCAAGGGACAGGGAGCCGTCTATGGCTACACCTTC. Residues: CASSKGQGAVYGYTF.

This clone was detected a few times. The chain combines TRBV6-6 with TRBJ2-1, with a weak D call TRBD1 (5 bases). Trimming shortened V by 8 bases and J by 6 bases, and 17 bases separated the two germline ends. The length of the CDR3 is 14 residues. In germline, CDR1 is MNHNY, CDR2 SVGAGI (reference sequence). CDR3 coding DNA: TGTGCCAGCTCCCTTGGGGCTCAGGGCAATGAGCAGTTCTTC. Its translation: CASSLGAQGNEQFF.